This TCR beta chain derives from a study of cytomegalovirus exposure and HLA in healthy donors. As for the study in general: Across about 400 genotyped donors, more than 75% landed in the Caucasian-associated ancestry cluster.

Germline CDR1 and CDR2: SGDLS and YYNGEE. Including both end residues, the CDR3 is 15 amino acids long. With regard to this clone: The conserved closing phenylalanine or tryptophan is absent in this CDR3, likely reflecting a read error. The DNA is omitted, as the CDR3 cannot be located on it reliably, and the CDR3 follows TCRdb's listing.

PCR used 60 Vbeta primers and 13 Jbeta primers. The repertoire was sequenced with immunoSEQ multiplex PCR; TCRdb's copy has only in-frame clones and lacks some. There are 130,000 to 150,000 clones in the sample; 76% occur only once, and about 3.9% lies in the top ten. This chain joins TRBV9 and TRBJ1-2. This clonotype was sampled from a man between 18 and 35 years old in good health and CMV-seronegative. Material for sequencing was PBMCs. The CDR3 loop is CASSVDGGTNYGHTL.